This TCR beta chain was captured in a study of shared clonotypes between healthy human individuals. Study observations and caveats: Researchers sampled blood only, noting tissue repertoires likely differ.

Clones were sequenced by immunoSEQ multiplex PCR, and TCRdb holds only the in-frame ones, with some missing. The table has roughly 2.2 million clones, around 90% seen once. CDR1 SEHNR and CDR2 FQNEAQ come from the germline V gene (reference sequence). J was trimmed by 3 bases and V by 5 bases; bases with no gene match: 8. The CDR3 spans 15 residues. As to this clone: Its antigen is unidentified.

The source material was naive CD4+ T cells from PBMCs. Subset denoted: CD45RA+ positively selected. The chain couples TRBV7-9 to TRBJ1-1; 8 bases are a match to TRBD1. The sequence derives from a man aged 18 to 29 in good health. Some clones in this sample may be carry-over from other donors' samples. DNA of the CDR3: TGTGCCAGCAGCGCACAGGGGGTAGGTGACACTGAAGCTTTCTTT. Translating it yields CASSAQGVGDTEAFF.